The rows below give T cell receptor beta chains drawn from one sample of a study of CD8 T cells in ankylosing spondylitis. Using its own MiXCR run on the 5' RACE reads, TCRdb lists one record per CDR3 protein. This sample has some 840,000 distinct CDR3 sequences, with about 11% found just once. Sequenced input: blood, either unsorted or a sorted T cell fraction (not recorded which). The receptors come from a male donor with ankylosing spondylitis. Both conserved end residues are part of each CDR3. D genes are given only for firm matches. Only some rows state a clone size, as once, few, many or a class for expanded clones.

v_call	clone_size	j_call	d_call	cdr3_aa	cdr3_nt
TRBV20-1	many	TRBJ2-1	TRBD2	CSATRLAGGPNEQFF	TGCAGTGCGACAAGACTAGCGGGAGGGCCTAATGAGCAGTTCTTC
TRBV5-1	.	TRBJ2-1	.	CASSWGANGNEQFF	TGCGCCAGCAGCTGGGGGGCCAACGGGAATGAGCAGTTCTTC
TRBV20-1	.	TRBJ1-4	.	CSAMGQENEKLFF	TGCAGTGCCATGGGCCAGGAAAATGAAAAACTGTTTTTT
TRBV29-1	many	TRBJ1-1	.	CSVEAGPNTEAFF	TGCAGCGTTGAGGCAGGACCGAACACTGAAGCTTTCTTT
TRBV6-1	.	TRBJ2-5	TRBD1	CASSATGGFETQYF	TGTGCCAGCAGTGCCACAGGGGGCTTTGAGACCCAGTACTTC
TRBV29-1	many	TRBJ2-3	.	CSEGGAGSGTDTQYF	TGCAGCGAAGGAGGGGCGGGATCTGGCACAGATACGCAGTATTTT
TRBV7-2	.	TRBJ2-3	.	CASSTVAPLGDTQYF	TGTGCCAGCAGCACTGTCGCCCCGCTCGGGGATACGCAGTATTTT
TRBV10-3	.	TRBJ2-3	.	CAISGGRLSTDTQYF	TGTGCCATCAGCGGAGGGAGACTTTCCACAGATACGCAGTATTTT
TRBV7-6	many	TRBJ2-5	.	CASSLSLLETQYF	TGTGCCAGCAGCTTAAGCCTATTGGAGACCCAGTACTTC
TRBV29-1	many	TRBJ2-3	TRBD2	CSVERRGAIDTQYF	TGCAGCGTTGAACGGCGGGGGGCCATAGATACGCAGTATTTT
TRBV12-3/TRBV12-4	many	TRBJ2-1	TRBD2	CASSLASGRIYEQFF	TGTGCCAGCAGTTTAGCTAGCGGGAGAATCTATGAGCAGTTCTTC
TRBV6-5	.	TRBJ2-7	TRBD2	CASSYHGRSSYEQYF	TGTGCCAGCAGTTACCACGGGAGGAGCTCCTACGAGCAGTACTTC
TRBV20-1	many	TRBJ1-5	.	CSARARQGDQPQHF	TGCAGTGCTAGAGCGCGACAAGGAGATCAGCCCCAGCATTTT
TRBV7-2	few	TRBJ2-5	.	CASSRGGINYF	TGTGCCAGCAGCCGGGGCGGAATTAATTACTTC
TRBV24-1	few	TRBJ1-2	.	CAAGRANYGYTF	TGTGCCGCGGGACGGGCCAACTATGGCTACACCTTC
TRBV29-1	many	TRBJ1-5	.	CSVAPWRGEDQPQHF	TGCAGCGTCGCTCCCTGGAGGGGGGAGGATCAGCCCCAGCATTTT
TRBV30	.	TRBJ2-4	.	CAWNSGQNIQYF	TGTGCCTGGAATTCGGGGCAAAACATTCAGTACTTC
TRBV7-2	.	TRBJ1-6	.	CASSLVMGPNIRSPLHF	TGTGCCAGCAGCTTAGTAATGGGGCCCAACATCCGTTCACCCCTCCACTTT
TRBV20-1	few	TRBJ1-5	.	CSAPVDLGQPQHF	TGCAGTGCTCCCGTAGATTTGGGTCAGCCCCAGCATTTT
TRBV7-9	.	TRBJ2-5	.	CASSFMGVEETQYF	TGTGCCAGCAGCTTTATGGGGGTAGAAGAGACCCAGTACTTC